The 9 T cell receptor beta chains in this list originate from one sample, sequenced in a study of blood T cells in healthy people across ages. PCR was performed a second time for roughly 7 to 12 cycles using a sample-barcoded 5' primer and a J-beta primer mix. TCRdb redid the calling of the 5' RACE reads with MiXCR, one entry per CDR3 protein. In the table there are about 1 million distinct CDR3 sequences, 40% to 45% of which are singletons. The sequenced material came from blood. These receptor sequences come from a woman in her sixties or seventies in good health.

As concerns this clonotype: Mismatch with germline at one junction end may stem from a read error. This chain uses TRBV11-2 with TRBJ2-3, with 8 nucleotides matching TRBD1. The germline gives CDR1 SGHAT, CDR2 FQNNGV. The CDR3 runs to 15 residues. The CDR3 protein is CASSRTTGVTDAQYF. CDR3 nucleotide sequence: TGTGCCAGCAGCCGAACGACAGGGGTCACAGATGCGCAGTATTTT.

V gene TRBV20-1 combines with J gene TRBJ1-4, with D maybe TRBD1 (6 bases). CDR1 is DFQATT, CDR2 SNEGSKA, per germline (reference sequence). The ends were cut back, 6 bases at V and 2 bases at J, with 10 bases in the middle. The CDR3 runs to 13 residues. The CDR3 bases are TGCAGTGCGTATGGACAGACTAATGAAAAACTGTTTTTT. Translating it yields CSAYGQTNEKLFF.

This clonotype was seen a few times. The CDR3 nucleotides read TGTGCCAGCAGTTCGGAGGGGCCGGTCCGCTATGGCTACACCTTC. Protein: CASSSEGPVRYGYTF. This chain joins TRBV6-5 and TRBJ1-2; a possible D gene is TRBD1 (5 bases). V shed 4 bases and J shed 4 bases, with 16 bases lying between them. This CDR3 region has 15 residues. The germline V gene has CDR1 MNHEY and CDR2 SVGAGI.

The J gene is TRBJ2-3, the V gene TRBV20-1; D possibly corresponds to TRBD2 (6 bases). Trimming left V 5 bases short and J 2 bases short, with 11 bases between. The CDR3 runs 13 residues. In germline, CDR1 is DFQATT, CDR2 SNEGSKA (reference sequence). The CDR3 region is CSACSGDTDTQYF. CDR3 DNA: TGCAGTGCTTGTAGCGGCGACACAGATACGCAGTATTTT.

This sequence joins TRBV4-1 and TRBJ2-5; maybe TRBD2 (6 bases). The J call may be in error: the DNA end matches TRBJ2-7 better. The V gene's germline CDR1 is MGHRA and CDR2 YSYEKL. The CDR3 sequence is 13 residues long. CDR3 DNA: TGCGCCAGCAGCCAAAGACTAGATGTCGAGCAGTACTTC. Encoded protein: CASSQRLDVEQYF.

This clonotype was counted between two and nine times. The V gene is TRBV2, the J gene TRBJ1-5; D is ambiguous. V was clipped by 6 bases and J by 6 bases, with 15 bases between them. CDR1 and CDR2 (germline): SNHLY, FYNNEI. The CDR3 runs 14 residues. The CDR3 spells CASRNGPYSQPQHF. Written as DNA, the CDR3 is TGTGCCAGCAGAAACGGACCGTACAGTCAGCCCCAGCATTTT.

Here the CDR3 reads CASSVTGASGQETQYF. In nucleotides, the CDR3 is TGTGCCAGCAGCGTAACCGGTGCTAGCGGTCAAGAGACCCAGTACTTC. V gene TRBV9 combines with J gene TRBJ2-5, with 7 bases lining up with TRBD2. The V gene end was trimmed by 1 base and the J gene end by 2 bases; junction bases not matched to a gene: 8. Germline values: CDR1 SGDLS, CDR2 YYNGEE. The CDR3 spans 16 residues.

In this sample, this clonotype turned up a few times. The rearrangement uses TRBV27 and TRBJ2-4; 14 nucleotides line up with TRBD2. The CDR3 has 19 amino acids. Looked up from germline, CDR1 is MNHEY and CDR2 is SMNVEV (reference sequence). The V segment lost 5 bases and the J segment 3 bases; nucleotides outside the gene matches: 12. In nucleotides, the CDR3 is TGTGCCAGCAGTCCCTCCGGGACTAGCGGGAGATCAGGCAAAAACATTCAGTACTTC. Protein product: CASSPSGTSGRSGKNIQYF.

The chain is built from TRBV12-3 or TRBV12-4 and TRBJ2-1, with a tentative D call TRBD2 (5 bases). With 7 bases removed from V and 8 bases from J, the gap between germline ends came to 15 bases. The CDR3 runs to 13 residues. For the CDR3, the DNA is TGTGCCAGCACCCCTTCCGGGAAGGATGAGCAGTTCTTC. Its translation is CASTPSGKDEQFF.